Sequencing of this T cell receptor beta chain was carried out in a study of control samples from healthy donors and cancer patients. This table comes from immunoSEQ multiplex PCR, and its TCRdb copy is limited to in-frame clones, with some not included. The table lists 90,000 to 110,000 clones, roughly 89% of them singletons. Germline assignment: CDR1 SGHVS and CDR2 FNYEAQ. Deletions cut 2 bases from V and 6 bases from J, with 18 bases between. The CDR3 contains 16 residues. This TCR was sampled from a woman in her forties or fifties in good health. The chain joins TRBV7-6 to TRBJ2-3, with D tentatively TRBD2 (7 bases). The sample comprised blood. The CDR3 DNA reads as TGTGCCAGCAGCTTAATCGCGGGAGAAGGGGGGGATACGCAGTATTTT. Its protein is CASSLIAGEGGDTQYF.